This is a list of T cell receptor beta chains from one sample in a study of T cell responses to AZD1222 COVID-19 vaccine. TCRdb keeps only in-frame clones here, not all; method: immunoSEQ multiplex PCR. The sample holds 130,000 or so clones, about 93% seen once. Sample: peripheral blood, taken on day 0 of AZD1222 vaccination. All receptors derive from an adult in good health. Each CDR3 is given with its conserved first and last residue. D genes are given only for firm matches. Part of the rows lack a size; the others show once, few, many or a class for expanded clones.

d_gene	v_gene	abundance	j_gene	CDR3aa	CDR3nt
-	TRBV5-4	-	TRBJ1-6	CASSPVPLVNSPLHF	TGTGCCAGCAGCCCTGTCCCTCTTGTTAATTCACCCCTCCACTTT
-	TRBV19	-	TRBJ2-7	CASSLSKISGVSGEQYF	TGTGCCAGTAGTCTCTCCAAAATTAGCGGCGTCTCGGGGGAGCAGTACTTC
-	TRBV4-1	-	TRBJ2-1	CASSQVGGYNEQFF	TGCGCCAGCAGCCAAGTTGGTGGTTACAATGAGCAGTTCTTC
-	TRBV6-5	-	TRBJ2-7	CASSPGTVNSYEQYF	TGTGCCAGCAGTCCGGGGACGGTAAACTCCTACGAGCAGTACTTC
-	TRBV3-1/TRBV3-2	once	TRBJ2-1	CASSQNSEYNEQFF	TGTGCCAGCAGCCAAAACAGCGAGTACAATGAGCAGTTCTTC
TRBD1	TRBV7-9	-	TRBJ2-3	CASSTNRDRGTDTQYF	TGTGCCAGCAGCACCAACCGGGACAGGGGTACAGATACGCAGTATTTT
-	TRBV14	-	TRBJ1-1	CASSQDFWGRTEAFF	TGTGCCAGCAGCCAAGATTTCTGGGGTCGCACTGAAGCTTTCTTT
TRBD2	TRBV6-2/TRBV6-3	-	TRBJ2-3	CASSTQSGRGIDTQYF	TGTGCCAGCAGTACCCAAAGCGGGAGGGGGATCGATACGCAGTATTTT
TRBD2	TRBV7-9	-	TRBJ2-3	CASSPGLAGQTDTQYF	TGTGCCAGCAGCCCGGGACTAGCGGGTCAGACAGATACGCAGTATTTT
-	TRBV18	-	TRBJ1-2	CASSPDSKGYTF	TGTGCCAGCTCCCCGGACAGTAAGGGCTACACCTTC
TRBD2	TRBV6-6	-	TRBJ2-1	CASGRGGAVNEQFF	TGTGCCAGTGGTCGCGGGGGGGCCGTTAATGAGCAGTTCTTC
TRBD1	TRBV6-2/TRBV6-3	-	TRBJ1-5	CASSGTGVSNQPQHF	TGTGCCAGCAGTGGTACAGGGGTTAGCAATCAGCCCCAGCATTTT
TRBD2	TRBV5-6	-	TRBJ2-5	CASSRQGLAFQETQYF	TGTGCCAGCAGCCGCCAAGGACTAGCCTTCCAAGAGACCCAGTACTTC
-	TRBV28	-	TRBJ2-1	CASSLAGREQFF	TGTGCCAGCAGTTTAGCGGGGCGTGAGCAGTTCTTC
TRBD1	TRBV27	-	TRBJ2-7	CASSRQGSYEQYF	TGTGCCAGCAGTCGACAGGGTTCGTACGAGCAGTACTTC
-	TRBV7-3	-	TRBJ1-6	CASSFTGNNSPLHF	TGTGCCAGCAGCTTTACAGGGAACAATTCACCCCTCCACTTT
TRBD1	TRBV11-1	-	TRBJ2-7	CASSTQGGNPYEQYF	TGTGCCAGCAGCACACAAGGGGGCAACCCCTACGAGCAGTACTTC
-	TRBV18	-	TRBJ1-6	CASSPEGSNSPLHF	TGTGCCAGCTCACCGGAAGGGTCTAATTCACCCCTCCACTTT
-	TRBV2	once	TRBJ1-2	CASYGGGGSYGYTF	TGTGCCAGCTACGGTGGCGGGGGGTCCTATGGCTACACCTTC
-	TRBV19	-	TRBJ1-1	CASNPGVNTEAFF	TGTGCCAGTAATCCGGGGGTGAACACTGAAGCTTTCTTT
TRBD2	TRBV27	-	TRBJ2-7	CASSLAGGAYEQYF	TGTGCCAGCAGTTTGGCGGGGGGCGCTTACGAGCAGTACTTC
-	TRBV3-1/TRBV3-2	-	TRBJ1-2	CASTPRSNYGYTF	TGTGCCAGCACCCCCAGGTCGAACTATGGCTACACCTTC
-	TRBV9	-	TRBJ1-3	CASSVEGADGNTIYF	TGTGCCAGCAGCGTAGAAGGGGCTGACGGAAACACCATATATTTT
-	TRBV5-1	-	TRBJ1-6	CASSLGLSVDSPLHF	TGCGCCAGCAGCTTGGGACTGTCTGTGGATTCACCCCTCCACTTT
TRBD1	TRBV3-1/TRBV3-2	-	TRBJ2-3	CASSQAPPLTGWADTQYF	TGTGCCAGCAGCCAAGCTCCCCCTCTGACAGGGTGGGCAGATACGCAGTATTTT
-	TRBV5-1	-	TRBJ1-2	CASSGLQGYDDYGYTF	TGCGCCAGCTCTGGCTTACAGGGATATGACGACTATGGCTACACCTTC
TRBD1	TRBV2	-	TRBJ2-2	CASSERTGGNTGELFF	TGTGCCAGCAGCGAACGGACAGGGGGTAACACCGGGGAGCTGTTTTTT
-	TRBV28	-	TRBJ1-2	CAFIDPDYGYTF	TGTGCCTTTATCGACCCCGACTATGGCTACACCTTC
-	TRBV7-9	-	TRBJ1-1	CASSFEGTNTEAFF	TGTGCCAGCAGCTTTGAGGGGACGAACACTGAAGCTTTCTTT
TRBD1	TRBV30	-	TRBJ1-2	CAWSGQGGTNGYTF	TGTGCCTGGAGTGGACAGGGAGGAACCAATGGCTACACCTTC
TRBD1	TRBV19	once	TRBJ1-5	CASSISQGSQPQHF	TGTGCCAGTAGTATATCACAGGGGAGTCAGCCCCAGCATTTT
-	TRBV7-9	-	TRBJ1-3	CASSSYGGSGNTIYF	TGTGCCAGCAGCTCCTATGGAGGGTCTGGAAACACCATATATTTT
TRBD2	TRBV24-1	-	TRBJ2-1	CATSGRGEYNEQFF	TGTGCCACCAGTGGGCGGGGGGAATACAATGAGCAGTTCTTC
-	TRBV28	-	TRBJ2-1	CASSLEFGGGNEQFF	TGTGCCAGCAGTTTAGAATTTGGAGGGGGCAATGAGCAGTTCTTC
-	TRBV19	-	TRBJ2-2	CASRAGGYAGELFF	TGTGCCAGTAGGGCAGGGGGGTACGCCGGGGAGCTGTTTTTT
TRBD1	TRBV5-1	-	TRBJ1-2	CASSLPLYKTGIANYGYTF	TGCGCCAGCAGCTTACCACTGTATAAGACAGGGATAGCTAACTATGGCTACACCTTC
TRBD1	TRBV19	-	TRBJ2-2	CASTGQGNTGELFF	TGTGCCAGTACCGGACAGGGTAACACCGGGGAGCTGTTTTTT